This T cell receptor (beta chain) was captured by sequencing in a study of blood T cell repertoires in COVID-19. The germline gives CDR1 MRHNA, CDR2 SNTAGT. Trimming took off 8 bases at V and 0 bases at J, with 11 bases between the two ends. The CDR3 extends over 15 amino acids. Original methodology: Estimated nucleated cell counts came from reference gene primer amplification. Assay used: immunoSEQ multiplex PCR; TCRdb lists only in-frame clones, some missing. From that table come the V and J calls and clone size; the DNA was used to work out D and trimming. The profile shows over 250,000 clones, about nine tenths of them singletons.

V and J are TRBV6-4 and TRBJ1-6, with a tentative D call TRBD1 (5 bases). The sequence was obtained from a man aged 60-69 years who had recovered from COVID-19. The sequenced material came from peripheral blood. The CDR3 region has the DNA TGTGCCAGCCGAAGACAGAGCTCCTATAATTCACCCCTCCACTTT. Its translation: CASRRQSSYNSPLHF.